Sequencing of this TCR beta chain was carried out in a study of cytomegalovirus exposure and HLA in healthy donors (dated by TCRdb to about 2017). Describing the broader study: An earlier analysis of approximately 640 of the donors reported more than 250 Gb of sequence data and some 120 million unique TCR beta sequences from around 200 million T cells. Class I and class II HLA loci were covered by the typing at four-digit resolution. The study aimed to test whether cataloging public T cell receptors could reveal signatures of past pathogen exposure. In addition to the first cohort of 666 subjects, a separate validation cohort of 130 or so different subjects was used. Among around 400 genotyped donors of the cohort, an average of around 220,000 unique TCR beta nucleotide sequences was sequenced per donor, of which roughly 18% were non-productive. To study patterns of TCR occurrence, a later analysis re-analyzed previously published TCR beta repertoires from 500 to 850 donors and added high-resolution HLA genotyping. The study profiled the T cell repertoires of 550 to 700 subjects by immunosequencing and related them to cytomegalovirus serostatus. Rather than drawing on any new phenotypic data, the later analysis identified candidate immune exposures from TCR beta sequences and the way those sequences occurred across donors. Donor age, sex, ethnicity and CMV serostatus were collected together with the repertoire data. A later genetic analysis used genome-wide SNP genotypes for about three fifths of the 666 donors, treating that subset as a discovery cohort. To predict cytomegalovirus infection status, the study brought together high-throughput TCR immunosequencing, statistical association of individual TCRs with disease status, and machine learning. In an earlier analysis of more than 550 of the donors, high-throughput TCR beta sequencing was used to judge whether each TCR beta V gene segment behaved as functional or pseudogenic. Approximately 300 gigabases of sequencing data and tens of millions of unique TCR sequences were included in an early release covering 500 to 750 HLA-typed donors. Roughly 5 DR-DQ haplotypes were treated as single units for association and clustering because of strong linkage in the cohort. All discovery cohort repertoires had been generated on a single sequencing platform. The number of typed donors differed by locus: 629-630 for A, B, C, DRB1 and DQB1; approximately 530 for DQA1; around 610 for DPA1; and 400 to 480 for DPB1. The genetic ancestry cluster associated with self-reported Caucasian donors included 81% of the 350 to 500 genotyped donors.

In total, approximately 610 healthy bone marrow donors made up the cohort. Cohort members were all nominally healthy when sampled, although unrecorded immune exposures were likely present. The donor was CMV seropositive and belonged to the group of 250 to 300 seropositive cohort members. A peripheral blood sample was provided by each donor, and peripheral blood mononuclear cells were used for TCR beta sequencing. The Qiagen DNeasy Blood Extraction Kit was used to extract genomic DNA from the blood cell samples. The protocol used for the library was the immunoSEQ multiplex PCR assay. The multiplex PCR relied on a mix of 60 forward primers for TCR Vbeta segments and 13 reverse primers for TCR Jbeta segments. A multiplex PCR assay on genomic DNA amplified the CDR3 region of rearranged TCR beta genes. The amplified TCR beta libraries were sequenced on the Illumina HiSeq System as 87-base-pair reads. Concerning the study's data processing: A later analysis counted 65 million to 90 million unique TCR beta chains across the 650 to 700 repertoires, and about 10 million of these chains were shared by at least two donors. To remove PCR and sequencing errors, raw reads were error-corrected and collapsed into unique sequences using a nearest-neighbor algorithm that merged closely related sequences. CDR3 sequences were aligned to IMGT reference sequences to assign V, D and J gene segments. For a sequence to be retained, a match of at least six nucleotides was required to both a V gene segment and a J gene segment. A rearrangement counted as productive if the CDR3 had no stop codons and remained in frame with V and J, and every other rearrangement counted as non-productive. Following IMGT convention, CDR3 was defined as the stretch from the second conserved V-encoded cysteine to the conserved J-encoded phenylalanine. The earlier analysis of about 500 of the donors excluded sequences that lacked an unambiguous match to a single V gene segment. In an earlier analysis of 587 of the donors, V segments were called functional above 56.7% productive rearrangements and were called segregating when the between-donor standard deviation exceeded 5%. A statistical classification framework was built for diagnosing cytomegalovirus status from the catalog of TCR beta chain sequences. In a later analysis, V and J genes were assigned by comparing TCR nucleotide sequences against IMGT/GENE-DB human TR gene sequences. A later analysis assigned CDR3 sequences and most-parsimonious VDJ recombination scenarios with the TCRdist pipeline. A later analysis defined each TCR beta chain by its CDR3 amino acid sequence plus V-gene family, and excluded reads lacking a unique V-gene family. In a later analysis, some 600 highly shared, low-generation-probability nucleotide sequences were removed to address suspected cross-contamination and a sequencing artifact. In a later analysis, a clonal expansion index for each public chain was calculated from normalized within-repertoire ranks of inferred template counts. In a later analysis, generation probabilities were computed using a VDJ recombination model fitted to out-of-frame rearrangements, and the results were checked against IGoR. A later analysis scored TCR-TCR, TCR-HLA and TCR-CMV co-occurrence with hypergeometric tests, applying a repertoire-size bias correction to TCR pairs. To estimate false discovery rates, a later analysis permuted the HLA or CMV assignments 20 times. A later analysis grouped co-occurring TCRs with DBSCAN, adding TCRdist sequence similarity when clustering within HLA-allele-positive subsets. Repertoires with fewer than 30,000 or more than 120,000 public chains, plus five repertoires with anomalous nucleotide sharing, were excluded from co-occurrence clustering. Drawn from immuneACCESS, this table holds only the in-frame rearrangements with V and J called that TCRdb kept. Clones are partly lost; checked studies trace under half to an unresolved V gene and leave the rest unexplained. V and J calls and clone size are given by that table; D and trimming were obtained from the DNA. The sample table records 150,000 to 200,000 clones; roughly two thirds of these occur just once. The biggest ten clones account for less than 3.5% of the sample.

What the work shows at the level of the full study, not this receptor alone: Compared with equally common non-associated chains, HLA-associated TCR beta chains in a later analysis were more clonally expanded and had lower generation probabilities. Strong co-occurrence of HLA alleles, especially DR and DQ, made assigning TCR associations to individual alleles difficult. HLA typing was unavailable for some donors at each locus, so association tests used only the typed subset. Only TCR beta chains were sequenced in this cohort, and the absence of alpha or paired-chain data limited detectable features. The sequencing pipeline was judged likely to have produced a cluster of highly shared sequence variants as a technical artifact. The classifier was reported to diagnose cytomegalovirus status with high specificity and sensitivity in both the original and validation cohorts. Some IMGT-functional V segments, including TRBV6-2 and TRBV6-3, could not be told apart with the 87-base-pair reads, so those segments were excluded. In the study, some 180 TCR beta chains were listed as associated with cytomegalovirus. According to the authors, the approach could potentially be generalized to other disease states and immunological phenotypes. An association between a missense DCLRE1C variant and V-gene and J-gene trimming of TCR beta chains was found in a later genetic analysis and replicated in an independent cohort. In vitro tests confirmed that a few of the cytomegalovirus-associated TCR beta chains recognize cytomegalovirus antigens. Presence/absence analyses assumed roughly uniform sequencing depth across donors, an assumption that may not hold. According to a later analysis, parvovirus B19, influenza, CMV and Epstein-Barr virus appeared linked to several top co-occurrence clusters. A further reported finding was that TCR beta sequences accurately predicted the HLA-A and HLA-B alleles for most subjects in the first cohort. Most TCR sequences were seen in very few donors, while some public TCRs were found in many individuals. A later genetic analysis reported fewer N-insertions in productive TCRs among donors in an Asian-associated ancestry cluster than the roughly 690-donor mean. In a later analysis, TCR association rates were found to vary across HLA loci, with the most associated TCRs seen for DRB1 alleles and the fewest for HLA-C alleles. Immune exposure information for the cohort was limited to CMV serostatus. A later analysis found that most CMV-associated TCR beta chains appeared HLA-restricted, with HLA associations seemingly driven largely by CMV exposure. Linkage disequilibrium might explain the correlated functional status among segregating V segments, but an unknown experimental factor could not be ruled out. In a later analysis, some 17,000 TCR beta sequences were associated with specific HLA alleles at a false discovery rate of 0.05. In an earlier analysis of some 550 of the donors, most TCR beta V segments were observed in productive rearrangements about 90% or about 30% of the time, broadly matching IMGT annotations. Over 15 rarely observed V segments, including chromosome 9 orphons, were excluded from the earlier analysis of a few hundred of the donors because counts were too low.

Trimming accounts for 4 bases at V and 5 bases at J, while the number of junction bases matched to no gene is 6. The CDR3 holds 14 amino acids from the cysteine to the phenylalanine. CDR3 DNA only is kept here, 42 bases in frame from base 1. CDR1 and CDR2 were assigned from the germline V gene as SGDLS and YYNGEE. Only one count was recorded for this clone. Its recognized antigen is unknown. The record has no base qualities; no much larger clone is one base away. This chain joins TRBV9 to TRBJ1-1; TRBD1 aligns with 9 central bases. The sample was PBMCs. This receptor was taken from a woman in her thirties or forties in good health and CMV-seropositive. CDR3 reads: CASSSMTGGTEAFF. The sequenced DNA: TGTGCCAGCAGCTCTATGACAGGGGGGACTGAAGCTTTCTTT.